One sample yielded the 3 T cell receptor beta chains listed below, sequenced in a study of blood T cell repertoires in COVID-19. Method: immunoSEQ multiplex PCR; TCRdb's copy keeps in-frame clones and lacks some. The sample has roughly 20,000 clones, more than 80% seen once. Material: peripheral blood. These receptors were collected from a woman aged 50 to 60 with active COVID-19.

The chain joins TRBV18 to TRBJ2-5, with D maybe TRBD2 (5 bases). The germline V gene has CDR1 KGHSH and CDR2 LQKENI. The CDR3 sequence is 12 residues long. Deletions cut 6 bases from V and 3 bases from J, with 8 bases between. The CDR3 region has the DNA TGTGCCAGCTCCAAGGGAGAAGAGACCCAGTACTTC. Translation gives CASSKGEETQYF.

In this sample, this clone turned up once. This chain uses TRBV18 with TRBJ2-5; 7 bases agree with TRBD1. Germline CDR1 reads KGHSH; CDR2 reads LQKENI. The junction had 3 bases not matched to a gene; V was cut back by 1 base and J by 1 base. CDR3 size: 15 residues. For the CDR3, the DNA is TGTGCCAGCTCACCACGGGCAGGGGGCCAAGAGACCCAGTACTTC. Its translation is CASSPRAGGQETQYF.

The rearrangement uses TRBV11-2 and TRBJ1-1, with a tentative D call TRBD1 (6 bases). CDR1 is SGHAT and CDR2 is FQNNGV in the germline V gene. V was clipped by 1 base and J by 4 bases, with 16 bases between them. CDR3 length equals 16 residues. This CDR3 is CASSLAYTGKGTEAFF. The CDR3 DNA reads as TGTGCCAGCAGCTTAGCCTACACAGGGAAAGGCACTGAAGCTTTCTTT.